In this sample, the clone carrying this T cell receptor (beta chain) turned up once. Here immunoSEQ multiplex PCR was the method, and the copy in TCRdb shows in-frame clones only, minus some. The table lists some 15,000 clones, just over 90% of them singletons. This sample stems from a study of T cell repertoires in ileal Crohn's disease. Germline trimming cut 7 bases from V and 6 bases from J; bases unmatched to any gene: 6. The CDR3 sequence is 14 residues long. Per the germline V gene, CDR1 is SGHAT and CDR2 is FQNNGV. The clonotype was recovered from an adult with Crohn's disease. The sequenced sample consisted of ileal tissue. This chain links TRBV11-2 with TRBJ2-2; 9 positions agree with TRBD2. As DNA, the CDR3 is TGTGCCAGCACACAGGCTAGCGGGGCCGGGGAGCTGTTTTTT. Encoded protein: CASTQASGAGELFF.